This T cell receptor (beta chain) appears in the sequencing data of a study of CD8 T cells in ankylosing spondylitis. Study-wide findings and caveats: A TCR beta motif made of under 10 highly homologous variants seemed typical of ankylosing spondylitis blood. Earlier literature documents some of the motif variants in reactive arthritis synovial fluid and blood.

This CDR3 is 15 amino acids long. A few counts support this clonotype. As yet, its antigen is unknown. TCRdb re-derived calls from the 5' RACE reads in MiXCR, one entry per CDR3 protein. The sample lists approximately 140,000 distinct CDR3 sequences; under 45% were seen once. The sequenced sample was synovial fluid, either unsorted or a sorted T cell fraction (not recorded which). The sequence came from a male donor with ankylosing spondylitis. The genes are TRBV21-1 and TRBJ2-2; TRBD1 is the table's D call, not checked against the DNA. TRBV21-1 is an annotated pseudogene. This CDR3 reads CASSDRDRGFRELFF. In nucleotides, the CDR3 is TGTGCCAGCAGCGACCGGGACAGGGGTTTCAGGGAGCTGTTTTTT.